This T cell receptor (beta chain) was sequenced for a study of T cell repertoires in cytomegalovirus infection. Study information: Public signatures in TCR beta pointed to CMV infection and matching HLA type. Findings and caveats of the study: Ex vivo, HLA-C-restricted CMV-specific TCR beta clonotypes prevailed over the rest of the response.

Germline assignment: CDR1 MNHNS and CDR2 SASEGT. Trimming removed 6 bases at V and 9 bases at J, with 12 bases between. The CDR3 loop spans 13 amino acids. This clonotype was counted between two and nine times. Its antigen is currently unknown. MiXCR was run by TCRdb on the reads, yielding one entry per CDR3 protein. This table holds some 700,000 distinct CDR3 sequences, roughly a third found once. The TCR sequence derives from a human donor in good health (CMV status not recorded). Some clones in this sample may be carry-over from other donors' samples. This specimen consisted of cultured PBMCs, obtained from culture after CMV antigen stimulation. V and J are TRBV6-1 and TRBJ1-6, with a possible D match to TRBD1 (5 bases). CDR3: CASSSGQASPLHF. The CDR3 region has the DNA TGTGCCAGCAGCTCGGGGCAGGCTTCACCCCTCCACTTT.